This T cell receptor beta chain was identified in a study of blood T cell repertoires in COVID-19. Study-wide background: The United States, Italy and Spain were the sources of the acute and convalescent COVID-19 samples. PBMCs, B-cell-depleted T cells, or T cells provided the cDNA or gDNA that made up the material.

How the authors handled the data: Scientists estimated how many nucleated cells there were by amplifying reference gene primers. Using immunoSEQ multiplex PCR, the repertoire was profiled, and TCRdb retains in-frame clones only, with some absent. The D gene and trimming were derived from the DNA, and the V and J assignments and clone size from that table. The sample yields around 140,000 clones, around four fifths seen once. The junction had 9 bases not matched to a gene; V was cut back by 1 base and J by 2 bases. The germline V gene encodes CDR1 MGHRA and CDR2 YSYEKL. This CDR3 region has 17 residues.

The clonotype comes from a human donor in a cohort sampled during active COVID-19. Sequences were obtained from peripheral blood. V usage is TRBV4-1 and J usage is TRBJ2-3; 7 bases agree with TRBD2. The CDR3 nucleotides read TGCGCCAGCAGCCAAGCTGGCGGGAGAACACTCACAGATACGCAGTATTTT. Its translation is CASSQAGGRTLTDTQYF.